This T cell receptor (beta chain) derives from a study of shared clonotypes between healthy human individuals. Study information: The donor group consisted of a couple of women and a few men, aged 18 to 49.

This was a deep-level run. Sequencing on ten immunoSEQ deep assay plates was performed for unsorted PBMC DNA. The table came from immunoSEQ multiplex PCR; TCRdb's copy has only in-frame clones and leaves some out. The table lists about 490,000 clones, around 73% of them singletons. Looked up from germline, CDR1 is GTSNPN and CDR2 is SVGIG (reference sequence). The V segment lost 2 bases and the J segment 5 bases; nucleotides outside the gene matches: 9. This CDR3 region has 15 residues. This clone has a count of ten or more. The TCR comes from a woman aged 40 to 49 in good health. Some clones in this sample may be carry-over from other donors' samples. Sequencing was carried out using PBMCs. The rearrangement joins TRBV30 to TRBJ2-5, with 9 positions matching TRBD1. Here the CDR3 DNA reads TGTGCCTGGAGTCCCGGGGACAGGGACTCCGAGACCCAGTACTTC. Protein: CAWSPGDRDSETQYF.